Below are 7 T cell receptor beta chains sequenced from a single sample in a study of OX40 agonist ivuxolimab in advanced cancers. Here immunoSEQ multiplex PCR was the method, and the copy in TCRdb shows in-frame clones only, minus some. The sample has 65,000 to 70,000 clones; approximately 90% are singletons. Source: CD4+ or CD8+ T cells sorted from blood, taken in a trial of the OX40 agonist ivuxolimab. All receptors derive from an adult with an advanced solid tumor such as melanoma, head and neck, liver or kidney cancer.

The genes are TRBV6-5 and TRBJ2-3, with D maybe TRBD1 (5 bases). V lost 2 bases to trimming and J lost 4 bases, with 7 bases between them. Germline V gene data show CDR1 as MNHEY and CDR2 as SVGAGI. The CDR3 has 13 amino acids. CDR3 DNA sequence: TGTGCCAGCAGTTACGGGGCAGCAGATACGCAGTATTTT. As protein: CASSYGAADTQYF.

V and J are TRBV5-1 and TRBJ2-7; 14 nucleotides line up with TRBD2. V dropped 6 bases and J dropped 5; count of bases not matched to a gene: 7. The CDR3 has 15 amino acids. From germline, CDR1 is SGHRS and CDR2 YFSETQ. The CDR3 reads CASNPGLAGVNEQYF. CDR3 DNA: TGCGCCAGCAACCCGGGACTAGCGGGAGTTAACGAGCAGTACTTC.

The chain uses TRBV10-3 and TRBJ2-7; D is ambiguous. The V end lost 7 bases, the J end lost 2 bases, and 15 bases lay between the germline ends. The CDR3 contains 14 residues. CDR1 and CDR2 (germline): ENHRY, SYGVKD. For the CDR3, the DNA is TGTGCCATCACTCCTCGGGCCGAGGCCTACGAGCAGTACTTC. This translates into CAITPRAEAYEQYF.

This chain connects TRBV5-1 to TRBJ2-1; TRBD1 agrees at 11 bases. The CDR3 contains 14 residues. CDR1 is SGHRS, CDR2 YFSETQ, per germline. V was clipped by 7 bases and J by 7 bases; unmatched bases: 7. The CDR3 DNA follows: TGCGCCAGCTTCCCCGGGACAGGGGGGAATGAGCAGTTCTTC. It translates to CASFPGTGGNEQFF.

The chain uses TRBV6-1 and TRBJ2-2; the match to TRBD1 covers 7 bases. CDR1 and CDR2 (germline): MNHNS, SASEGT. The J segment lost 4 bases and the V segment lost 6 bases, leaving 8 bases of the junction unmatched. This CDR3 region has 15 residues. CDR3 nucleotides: TGTGCCAGCAGACTGACAGGGTCGAGCACCGGGGAGCTGTTTTTT. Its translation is CASRLTGSSTGELFF.

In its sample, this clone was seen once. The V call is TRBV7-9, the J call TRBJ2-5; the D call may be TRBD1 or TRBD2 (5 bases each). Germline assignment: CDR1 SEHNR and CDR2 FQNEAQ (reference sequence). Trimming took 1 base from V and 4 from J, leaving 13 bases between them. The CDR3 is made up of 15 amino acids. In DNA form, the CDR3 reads TGTGCCAGCAGCTTAGGCAGAGGGGTTATAGAGACCCAGTACTTC. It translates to CASSLGRGVIETQYF.

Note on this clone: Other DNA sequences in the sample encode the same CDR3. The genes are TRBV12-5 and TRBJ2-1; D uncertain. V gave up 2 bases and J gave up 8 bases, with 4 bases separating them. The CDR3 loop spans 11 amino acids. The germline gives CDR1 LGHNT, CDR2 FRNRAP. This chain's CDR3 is CASGLIDEQFF. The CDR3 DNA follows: TGTGCTAGTGGTTTGATAGATGAGCAGTTCTTC.